Listed below are T cell receptor beta chains from one sample, sequenced in a study of blood T cell repertoires in COVID-19. Only in-frame clones appear in the TCRdb table, and some are missing; sequencing was by immunoSEQ multiplex PCR. The sample contains just over 300,000 clones, 70% to 90% of which appear only once. Sequenced: PBMCs or T cells enriched from blood (not recorded which). Source of these receptors: a man aged 30 to 39 who had recovered from COVID-19. Each CDR3 is given with its conserved first and last residue. A D gene is named only where the DNA matches it firmly. Part of the rows lack a size; the others show once, few, many or a class for expanded clones.

TRBV7-8	-	TRBJ1-5	-	CASSLVEGGQPQHF	TGTGCCAGCAGCTTAGTGGAGGGTGGTCAGCCCCAGCATTTT
TRBV24-1	-	TRBJ2-5	-	CATSDWTVETQYF	TGTGCCACCAGTGATTGGACAGTAGAGACCCAGTACTTC
TRBV3-1/TRBV3-2	-	TRBJ1-2	-	CASSQDWASRGYTF	TGTGCCAGCAGCCAAGATTGGGCGAGTCGCGGCTACACCTTC
TRBV21-1	-	TRBJ2-1	-	CASTLTTSGGPTTLYNEQFF	TGTGCCAGCACCCTAACGACTAGCGGGGGGCCCACCACCCTCTACAATGAGCAGTTCTTC
TRBV5-1	-	TRBJ1-1	TRBD1	CASSSDRGRTEAFF	TGCGCCAGCAGTTCGGACAGGGGGCGAACTGAAGCTTTCTTT
TRBV28	-	TRBJ1-4	-	CASSSIRGSNEKLFF	TGTGCCAGCAGCAGCATAAGGGGGTCTAATGAAAAACTGTTTTTT
TRBV7-9	-	TRBJ1-1	-	CASSFQGGTEAFF	TGTGCCAGCAGCTTTCAGGGTGGCACTGAAGCTTTCTTT
TRBV7-2	-	TRBJ2-7	TRBD2	CASSLRLSGWGGSSYEQYF	TGTGCCAGCAGCTTACGTCTGTCTGGTTGGGGCGGGAGCTCCTACGAGCAGTACTTC
TRBV19	-	TRBJ2-2	TRBD1	CASSTRDRGGPGELFF	TGTGCCAGTAGTACCCGCGACAGGGGGGGGCCCGGGGAGCTGTTTTTT
TRBV25-1	-	TRBJ2-1	-	CASSEWAVEQFF	TGTGCCAGCAGTGAATGGGCAGTCGAGCAGTTCTTC
TRBV5-5	few	TRBJ1-5	-	CASSYGLSQPQHF	TGTGCCAGCAGTTATGGACTCAGTCAGCCCCAGCATTTT
TRBV29-1	once	TRBJ2-1	-	CSVARGAGNEQFF	TGCAGCGTTGCTCGGGGGGCGGGCAATGAGCAGTTCTTC
TRBV6-4	-	TRBJ1-4	TRBD1	CASRITGGLNEKLFF	TGTGCCAGCAGGATAACAGGGGGCCTTAATGAAAAACTGTTTTTT
TRBV28	once	TRBJ1-2	-	CASSWSHQNGYTF	TGTGCCAGCAGTTGGTCCCACCAGAATGGCTACACCTTC
TRBV4-1	-	TRBJ2-1	-	CASSPLQDFEQFF	TGCGCCAGCAGCCCGCTACAGGATTTTGAGCAGTTCTTC
TRBV9	-	TRBJ2-5	TRBD2	CASSVAVAGAQETQYF	TGTGCCAGCAGCGTAGCGGTAGCGGGAGCTCAAGAGACCCAGTACTTC
TRBV19	few	TRBJ2-7	-	CASSGTTGYEQYF	TGTGCCAGTAGTGGAACGACAGGATACGAGCAGTACTTC
TRBV5-1	-	TRBJ2-7	TRBD1	CASSPGQGATTYEQYF	TGCGCCAGCAGCCCGGGACAGGGGGCAACCACCTACGAGCAGTACTTC
TRBV28	-	TRBJ2-5	TRBD1	CASSFGTGVSQETQYF	TGTGCCAGCAGTTTCGGTACAGGGGTGTCCCAAGAGACCCAGTACTTC
TRBV10-3	-	TRBJ1-1	-	CAISRGSEAFF	TGTGCCATCAGCAGGGGCTCTGAAGCTTTCTTT
TRBV30	-	TRBJ2-2	TRBD2	CAWGTGLANTGELFF	TGTGCCTGGGGGACGGGACTAGCGAACACCGGGGAGCTGTTTTTT
TRBV5-5	once	TRBJ1-5	-	CASSLALRAHSNQPQHF	TGTGCCAGCAGCTTGGCGTTGAGGGCACATAGCAATCAGCCCCAGCATTTT
TRBV7-6	-	TRBJ2-1	TRBD1	CASSLSLLRDRGRLGDEQFF	TGTGCCAGCAGTCTCAGCTTACTCCGGGACAGGGGGCGCTTAGGTGATGAGCAGTTCTTC
TRBV5-1	-	TRBJ2-5	TRBD1	CASSLGGQSLQETQYF	TGCGCCAGCAGCTTGGGGGGACAGTCCCTCCAAGAGACCCAGTACTTC
TRBV30	-	TRBJ1-4	-	CACSLDSHNEKLFF	TGTGCCTGTTCCTTGGACAGCCATAATGAAAAACTGTTTTTT
TRBV28	-	TRBJ1-4	TRBD1	CASSAPGQGEEKLFF	TGTGCCAGCAGTGCACCGGGACAGGGGGAAGAAAAACTGTTTTTT
TRBV2	-	TRBJ1-2	TRBD1	CASSLTGPNYGYTF	TGTGCCAGCAGTTTGACAGGGCCTAACTATGGCTACACCTTC
TRBV6-5	-	TRBJ1-2	TRBD1	CASRITGTGYGYTF	TGTGCCAGCAGGATAACCGGGACAGGATATGGCTACACCTTC
TRBV4-2	-	TRBJ1-1	-	CASSQAKTVSYTEAFF	TGTGCCAGCAGCCAAGCCAAAACAGTGAGTTACACTGAAGCTTTCTTT
TRBV27	few	TRBJ2-7	-	CASSFGEQYF	TGTGCCAGCAGTTTCGGCGAGCAGTACTTC
TRBV7-9	-	TRBJ1-2	-	CASSSPRGGYGYTF	TGTGCCAGCAGCTCCCCAAGAGGTGGCTATGGCTACACCTTC
TRBV11-3	-	TRBJ2-1	TRBD1	CASSALIRGLNEQFF	TGTGCCAGCAGCGCCCTCATTAGGGGGCTAAATGAGCAGTTCTTC
TRBV15	-	TRBJ1-5	TRBD1	CATSRAPTGFQPQHF	TGTGCCACCAGCAGAGCACCGACAGGGTTTCAGCCCCAGCATTTT
TRBV7-9	-	TRBJ2-3	TRBD2	CASSPAPGGASTDTQYF	TGTGCCAGCAGCCCGGCCCCGGGGGGTGCTAGCACAGATACGCAGTATTTT
TRBV7-5	once	TRBJ2-5	-	CVRSLSSRDQETQYF	TGTGTCAGAAGCTTATCTTCCAGGGACCAAGAGACCCAGTACTTC
TRBV6-5	-	TRBJ1-3	-	CASKLTGFGNTIYF	TGTGCCAGCAAACTAACAGGGTTTGGAAACACCATATATTTT
TRBV18	-	TRBJ1-2	-	CASSPGVLNYGYTF	TGTGCCAGCTCACCGGGAGTCCTTAACTATGGCTACACCTTC
TRBV18	-	TRBJ2-2	TRBD1	CASSPGTGAAFAGELFF	TGTGCCAGCTCACCAGGGACAGGGGCGGCCTTCGCCGGGGAGCTGTTTTTT
TRBV5-5	-	TRBJ1-1	-	CASSLDPLGAEAFF	TGTGCCAGCAGCTTGGACCCTTTAGGGGCTGAAGCTTTCTTT
TRBV5-1	-	TRBJ1-2	-	CASSPGVYYGYTF	TGCGCCAGCAGTCCAGGGGTTTACTATGGCTACACCTTC
TRBV11-3	once	TRBJ2-1	TRBD2	CASSPGLAGVGEQFF	TGTGCCAGCAGCCCGGGACTAGCGGGAGTCGGGGAGCAGTTCTTC
TRBV28	-	TRBJ2-1	TRBD2	CASSKRTSGVDEQFF	TGTGCCAGCAGTAAGAGGACTAGCGGGGTCGATGAGCAGTTCTTC
TRBV10-1	-	TRBJ2-3	TRBD1	CASSGQGGRDTQYF	TGCGCCAGCAGTGGGCAAGGGGGCAGAGATACGCAGTATTTT
TRBV11-2	-	TRBJ2-5	TRBD2	CASSYTSGREETQYF	TGTGCCAGCAGCTATACTAGCGGGAGGGAGGAGACCCAGTACTTC
TRBV7-8	-	TRBJ2-1	TRBD1	CASSLLAQGQGPYSYNEQFF	TGTGCCAGCAGCTTACTAGCTCAAGGACAGGGGCCATACTCCTACAATGAGCAGTTCTTC
TRBV6-2/TRBV6-3	-	TRBJ1-5	TRBD1	CASSYSTGPGNQPQHF	TGTGCCAGCAGTTACTCGACAGGGCCTGGCAATCAGCCCCAGCATTTT
TRBV7-6	-	TRBJ2-2	-	CASSLARAGATGELFF	TGTGCCAGCAGCTTAGCGCGGGCAGGGGCCACCGGGGAGCTGTTTTTT
TRBV3-1/TRBV3-2	-	TRBJ1-1	TRBD1	CASSQWTGGRWGTEAFF	TGTGCCAGCAGCCAATGGACAGGGGGCCGGTGGGGCACTGAAGCTTTCTTT
TRBV2	-	TRBJ1-1	-	CASRGTPRPNTEAFF	TGTGCCAGCAGAGGGACACCGAGACCCAACACTGAAGCTTTCTTT
TRBV7-9	-	TRBJ2-7	-	CASSFLEGSPYEQYF	TGTGCCAGCAGCTTTCTGGAGGGTTCCCCCTACGAGCAGTACTTC